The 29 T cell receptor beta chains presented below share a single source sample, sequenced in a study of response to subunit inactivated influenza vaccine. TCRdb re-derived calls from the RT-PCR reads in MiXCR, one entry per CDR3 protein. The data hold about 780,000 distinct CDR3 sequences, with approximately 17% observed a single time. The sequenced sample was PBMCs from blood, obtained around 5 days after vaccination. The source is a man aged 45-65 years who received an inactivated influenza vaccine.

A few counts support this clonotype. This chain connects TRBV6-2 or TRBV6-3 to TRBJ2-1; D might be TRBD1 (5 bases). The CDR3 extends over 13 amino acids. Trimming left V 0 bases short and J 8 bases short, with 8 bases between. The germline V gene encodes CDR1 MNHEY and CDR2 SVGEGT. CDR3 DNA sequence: TGTGCCAGCAGTTACTCATCAGGGTATGAGCAGTTCTTC. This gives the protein CASSYSSGYEQFF.

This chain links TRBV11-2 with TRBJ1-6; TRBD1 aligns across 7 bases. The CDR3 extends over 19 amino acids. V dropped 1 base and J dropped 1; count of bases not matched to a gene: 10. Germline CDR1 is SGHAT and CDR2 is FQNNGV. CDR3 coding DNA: TGTGCCAGCAGCTTAGTAAGGCCGAACAGGGGTTCCTATAATTCACCCCTCCACTTT. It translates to CASSLVRPNRGSYNSPLHF.

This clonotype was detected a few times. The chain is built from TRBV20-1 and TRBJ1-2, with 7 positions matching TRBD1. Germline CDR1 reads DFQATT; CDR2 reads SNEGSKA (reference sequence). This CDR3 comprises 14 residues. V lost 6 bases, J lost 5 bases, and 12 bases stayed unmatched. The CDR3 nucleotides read TGCAGTGCCAGGGGGGGAGTCGCGGGATATGGCTACACCTTC. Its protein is CSARGGVAGYGYTF.

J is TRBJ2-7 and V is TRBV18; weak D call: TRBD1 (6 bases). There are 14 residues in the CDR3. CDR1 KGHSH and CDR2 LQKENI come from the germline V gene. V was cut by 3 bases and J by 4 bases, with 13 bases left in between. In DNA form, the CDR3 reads TGTGCCAGCTCACCGTCGGGACAAATATACGAGCAGTACTTC. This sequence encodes CASSPSGQIYEQYF.

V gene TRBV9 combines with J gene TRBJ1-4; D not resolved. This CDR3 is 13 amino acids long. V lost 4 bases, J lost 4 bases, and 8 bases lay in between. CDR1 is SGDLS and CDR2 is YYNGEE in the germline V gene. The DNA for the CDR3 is TGTGCCAGCAGCCCGGATCTTAATGAAAAACTGTTTTTT. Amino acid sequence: CASSPDLNEKLFF.

CDR3 in amino acids: CASSGGPHQTQYF. CDR3 DNA: TGTGCCAGCTCAGGAGGCCCACACCAGACCCAGTACTTC. The chain uses TRBV18 and TRBJ2-5, with D perhaps matching TRBD2 (5 bases). V shed 5 bases and J shed 6 bases, with 13 bases lying between them. The CDR3 is 13 residues long. Germline CDR1 reads KGHSH; CDR2 reads LQKENI.

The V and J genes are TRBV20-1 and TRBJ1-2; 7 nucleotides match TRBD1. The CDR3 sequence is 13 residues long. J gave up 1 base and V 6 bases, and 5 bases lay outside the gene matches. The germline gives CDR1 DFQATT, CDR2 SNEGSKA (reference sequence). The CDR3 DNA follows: TGCAGTGCCACCGGGACAGTTAACTATGGCTACACCTTC. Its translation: CSATGTVNYGYTF.

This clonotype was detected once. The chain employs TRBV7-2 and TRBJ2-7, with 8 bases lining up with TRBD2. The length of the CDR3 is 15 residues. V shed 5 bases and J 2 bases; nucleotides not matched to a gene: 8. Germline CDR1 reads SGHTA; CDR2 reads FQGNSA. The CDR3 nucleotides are TGTGCCAGCAGCCCCGACGGGGGGGGGGCCTACGAGCAGTACTTC. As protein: CASSPDGGGAYEQYF.

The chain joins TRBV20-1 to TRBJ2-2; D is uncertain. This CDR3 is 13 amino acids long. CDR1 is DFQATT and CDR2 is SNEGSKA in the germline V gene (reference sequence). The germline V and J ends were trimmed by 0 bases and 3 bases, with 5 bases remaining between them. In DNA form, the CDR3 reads TGCAGTGCTAGAGAATTGGACACCGGGGAGCTGTTTTTT. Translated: CSARELDTGELFF.

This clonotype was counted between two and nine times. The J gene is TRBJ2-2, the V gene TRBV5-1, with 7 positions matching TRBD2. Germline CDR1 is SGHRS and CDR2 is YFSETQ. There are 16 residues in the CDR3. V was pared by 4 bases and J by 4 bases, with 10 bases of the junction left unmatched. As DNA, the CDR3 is TGCGCCAGCAGCGATCCAAGCGGGGTTGGCACCGGGGAGCTGTTTTTT. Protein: CASSDPSGVGTGELFF.

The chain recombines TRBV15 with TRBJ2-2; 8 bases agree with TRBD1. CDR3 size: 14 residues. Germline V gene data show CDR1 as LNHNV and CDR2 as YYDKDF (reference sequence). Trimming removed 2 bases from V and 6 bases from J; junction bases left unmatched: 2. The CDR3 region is CATSRNRGAGELFF. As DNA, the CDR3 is TGTGCCACCAGCAGAAACAGGGGGGCCGGGGAGCTGTTTTTT.

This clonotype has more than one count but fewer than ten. CDR3 sequence (DNA): TGTGCCAGCAGTTTGAAGAGATACACAGATACGCAGTATTTT. Translating it yields CASSLKRYTDTQYF. This sequence joins TRBV12-3 or TRBV12-4 and TRBJ2-3; the D is unclear. The ends were cut back, 3 bases at V and 2 bases at J, with 9 bases in the middle. This CDR3 has 14 residues.

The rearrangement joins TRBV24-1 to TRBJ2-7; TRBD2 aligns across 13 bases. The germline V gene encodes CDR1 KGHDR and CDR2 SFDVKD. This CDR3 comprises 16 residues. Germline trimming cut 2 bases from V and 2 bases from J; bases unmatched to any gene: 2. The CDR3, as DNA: TGTGCCACCAGTGATTCACTAGCGGGAGGGACCTACGAGCAGTACTTC. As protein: CATSDSLAGGTYEQYF.

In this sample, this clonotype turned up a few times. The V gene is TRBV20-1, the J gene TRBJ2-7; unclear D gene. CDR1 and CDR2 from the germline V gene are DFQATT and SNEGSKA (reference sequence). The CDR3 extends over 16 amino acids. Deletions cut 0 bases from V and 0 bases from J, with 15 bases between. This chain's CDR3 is CSARDQVGRSSYEQYF. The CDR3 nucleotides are TGCAGTGCTAGAGATCAGGTCGGCCGGAGCTCCTACGAGCAGTACTTC.

In DNA form, the CDR3 reads TGCGCCAGCAGCTTGCGCGGGGGAACGGTTAATGAGCAGTTCTTC. Its translation is CASSLRGGTVNEQFF. The chain combines TRBV5-1 with TRBJ2-1; 7 bases fit TRBD2. V lost 1 base and J lost 7; bases outside the gene matches: 8. Per the germline V gene, CDR1 is SGHRS and CDR2 is YFSETQ. There are 15 residues in the CDR3.

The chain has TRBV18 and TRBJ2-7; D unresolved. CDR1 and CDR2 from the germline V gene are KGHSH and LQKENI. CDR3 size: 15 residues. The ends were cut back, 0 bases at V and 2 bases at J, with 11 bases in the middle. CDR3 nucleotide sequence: TGTGCCAGCTCACCACCGGTCGGAACGGCCTACGAGCAGTACTTC. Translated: CASSPPVGTAYEQYF.

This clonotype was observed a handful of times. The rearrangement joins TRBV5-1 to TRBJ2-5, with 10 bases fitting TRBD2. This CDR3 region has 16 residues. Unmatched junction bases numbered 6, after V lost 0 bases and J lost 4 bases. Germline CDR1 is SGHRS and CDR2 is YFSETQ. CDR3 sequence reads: CASSLAASGRGETQYF. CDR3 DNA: TGCGCCAGCAGCTTGGCGGCTAGCGGGAGAGGAGAGACCCAGTACTTC.

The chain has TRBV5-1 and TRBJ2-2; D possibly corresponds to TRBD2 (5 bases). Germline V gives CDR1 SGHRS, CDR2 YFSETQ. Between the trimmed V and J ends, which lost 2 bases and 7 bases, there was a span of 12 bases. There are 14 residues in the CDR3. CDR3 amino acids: CASSFGTEGGELFF. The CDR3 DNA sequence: TGCGCCAGCAGCTTCGGAACAGAGGGCGGGGAGCTGTTTTTT. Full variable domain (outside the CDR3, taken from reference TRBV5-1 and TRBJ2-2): KAGVTQTPRYLIKTRGQQVTLSCSPISGHRSVSWYQQTPGQGLQFLFEYFSETQRNKGNFPGRFSGRQFSNSRSEMNVSTLELGDSALYLCASSFGTEGGELFFGEGSRLTVL.

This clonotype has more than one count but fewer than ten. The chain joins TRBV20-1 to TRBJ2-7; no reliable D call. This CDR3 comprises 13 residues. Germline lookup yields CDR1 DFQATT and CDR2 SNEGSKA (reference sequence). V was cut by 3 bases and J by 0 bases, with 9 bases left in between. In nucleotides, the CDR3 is TGCAGTGCTAGGGACGGCTACTCCTACGAGCAGTACTTC. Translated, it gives CSARDGYSYEQYF.

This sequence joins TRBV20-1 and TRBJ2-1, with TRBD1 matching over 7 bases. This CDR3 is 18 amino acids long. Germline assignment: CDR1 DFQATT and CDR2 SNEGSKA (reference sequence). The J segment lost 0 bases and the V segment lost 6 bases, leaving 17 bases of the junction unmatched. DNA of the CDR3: TGCAGTGCCATAGACCCGAACAGGGGCCAGGGCTCCTACAATGAGCAGTTCTTC. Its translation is CSAIDPNRGQGSYNEQFF.

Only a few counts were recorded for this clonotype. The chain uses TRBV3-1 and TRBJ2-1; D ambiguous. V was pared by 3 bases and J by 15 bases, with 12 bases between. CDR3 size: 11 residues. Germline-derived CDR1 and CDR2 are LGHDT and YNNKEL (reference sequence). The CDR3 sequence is CASSHLTGVFF. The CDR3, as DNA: TGTGCCAGCAGCCACCTAACTGGGGTGTTCTTC.

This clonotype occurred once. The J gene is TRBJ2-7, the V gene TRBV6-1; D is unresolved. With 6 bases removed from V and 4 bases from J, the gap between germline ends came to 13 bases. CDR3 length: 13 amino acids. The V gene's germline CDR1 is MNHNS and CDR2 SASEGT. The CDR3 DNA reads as TGTGCCAGCAGAGACGACATGGGGTACGAGCAGTACTTC. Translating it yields CASRDDMGYEQYF.

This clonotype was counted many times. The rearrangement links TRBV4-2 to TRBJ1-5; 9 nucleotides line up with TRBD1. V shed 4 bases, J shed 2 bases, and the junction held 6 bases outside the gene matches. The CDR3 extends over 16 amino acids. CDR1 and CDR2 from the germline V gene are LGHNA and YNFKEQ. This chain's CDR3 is CASSPRQGDGNQPQHF. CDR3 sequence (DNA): TGTGCCAGCAGCCCGCGACAGGGGGATGGCAATCAGCCCCAGCATTTT.

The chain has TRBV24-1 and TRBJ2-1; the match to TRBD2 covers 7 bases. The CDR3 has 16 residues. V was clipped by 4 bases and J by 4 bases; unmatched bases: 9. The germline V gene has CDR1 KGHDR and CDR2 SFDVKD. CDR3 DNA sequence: TGTGCCACCAGTGACCGCAGGGCGGGGGATTACAATGAGCAGTTCTTC. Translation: CATSDRRAGDYNEQFF.

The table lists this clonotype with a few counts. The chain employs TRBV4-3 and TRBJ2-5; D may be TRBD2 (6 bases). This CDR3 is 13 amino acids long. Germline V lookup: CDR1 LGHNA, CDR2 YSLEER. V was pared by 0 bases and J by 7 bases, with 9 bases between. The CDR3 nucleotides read TGCGCCAGCAGCCAAGATCTCGGGAGGACCCAGTACTTC. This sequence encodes CASSQDLGRTQYF.

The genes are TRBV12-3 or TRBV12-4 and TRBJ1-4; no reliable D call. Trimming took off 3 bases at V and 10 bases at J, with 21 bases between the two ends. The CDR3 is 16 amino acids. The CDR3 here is CASSLSAAKELGKLFF. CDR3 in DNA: TGTGCCAGCAGTTTGTCGGCAGCGAAAGAGTTGGGAAAACTGTTTTTT.

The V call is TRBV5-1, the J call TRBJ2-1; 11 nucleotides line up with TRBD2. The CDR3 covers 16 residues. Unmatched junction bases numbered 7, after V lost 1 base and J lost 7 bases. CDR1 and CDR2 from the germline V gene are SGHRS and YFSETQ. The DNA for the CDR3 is TGCGCCAGCAGCTTGCGTAGCGGGAGGGCGTGGAATGAGCAGTTCTTC. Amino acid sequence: CASSLRSGRAWNEQFF.

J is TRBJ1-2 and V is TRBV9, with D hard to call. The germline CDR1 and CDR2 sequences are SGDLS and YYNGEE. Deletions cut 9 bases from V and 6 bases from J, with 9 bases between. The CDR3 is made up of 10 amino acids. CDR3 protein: CATLEDGYTF. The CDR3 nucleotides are TGTGCCACCTTGGAGGATGGCTACACCTTC. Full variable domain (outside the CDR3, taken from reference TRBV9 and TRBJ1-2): DSGVTQTPKHLITATGQRVTLRCSPRSGDLSVYWYQQSLDQGLQFLIQYYNGEERAKGNILERFSAQQFPDLHSELNLSSLELGDSALYFCATLEDGYTFGSGTRLTVV.

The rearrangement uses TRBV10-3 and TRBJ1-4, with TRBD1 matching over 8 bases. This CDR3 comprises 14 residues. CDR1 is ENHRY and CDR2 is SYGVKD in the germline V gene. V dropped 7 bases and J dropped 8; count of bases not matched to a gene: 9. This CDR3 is CAITSGGRGEKLFF. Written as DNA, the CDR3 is TGTGCCATCACCTCAGGGGGCCGTGGGGAAAAACTGTTTTTT.